These 29 T cell receptor beta chains were sequenced from one sample in a study of cytomegalovirus exposure and HLA in healthy donors. This PCR relied on a set of 60 Vbeta primers and 13 Jbeta primers. Sequencing used immunoSEQ multiplex PCR; TCRdb keeps in-frame clones, though not all of them. The sample lists about 200,000 clones, around 83% occurring once. Source material: PBMCs. The source is a woman in her late teens or twenties in good health and CMV-seronegative.

This sequence joins TRBV28 and TRBJ2-3; D is undetermined. CDR3 length equals 13 residues. Germline V gives CDR1 MDHEN, CDR2 SYDVKM. Trimming cost V 5 bases and J 1 base, with 7 bases left between them. The CDR3 sequence: CASSTPGTDTQYF. The CDR3 bases are TGTGCCAGCAGTACCCCGGGCACAGATACGCAGTATTTT.

This clone was detected only a few times. The chain has TRBV19 and TRBJ2-2, with 7 bases matching TRBD2. Losses at the gene ends were 9 bases for V and 2 bases for J; bases not matched to a gene: 9. This CDR3 has 15 residues. Germline V gene sequence: CDR1 LNHDA, CDR2 SQIVND (reference sequence). The CDR3 coding sequence is TGTGCCAGCCGAGGGAGGGAGGGTAACACCGGGGAGCTGTTTTTT. Translation gives CASRGREGNTGELFF.

The CDR3 DNA reads as TGTGCCAGCAGGGTGGGAGGGACCCAAGAGACCCAGTACTTC. It is translated as CASRVGGTQETQYF. This rearrangement joins TRBV6-5 to TRBJ2-5; 7 nucleotides match TRBD2. Germline trimming cut 6 bases from V and 1 base from J; bases unmatched to any gene: 5. The CDR3 sequence is 14 residues long. Germline CDR1 is MNHEY and CDR2 is SVGAGI.

The chain links TRBV29-1 to TRBJ2-4; perhaps TRBD1 as D (6 bases). Looked up from germline, CDR1 is SQVTM and CDR2 is ANQGSEA. Trimming shortened V by 6 bases and J by 4 bases, and 13 bases separated the two germline ends. The CDR3 length is 13 residues. CDR3 region: CSVRTVLKNIQYF. The CDR3, as DNA: TGCAGCGTCAGGACAGTTTTAAAAAACATTCAGTACTTC.

For the CDR3, the DNA is TGCGCCAGCAGCCACGGACAGGGGGGACAAGAGACCCAGTACTTC. Its translation: CASSHGQGGQETQYF. The chain recombines TRBV5-1 with TRBJ2-5, with 10 nucleotides matching TRBD1. CDR3 size: 15 residues. Trimming at V came to 4 bases and at J to 2 bases, leaving 5 bases not matched to a gene. Germline V gene lookup returns CDR1 SGHRS and CDR2 YFSETQ. Variable domain in full (rest from reference TRBV5-1 and TRBJ2-5): KAGVTQTPRYLIKTRGQQVTLSCSPISGHRSVSWYQQTPGQGLQFLFEYFSETQRNKGNFPGRFSGRQFSNSRSEMNVSTLELGDSALYLCASSHGQGGQETQYFGPGTRLLVL.

A single count supports this clone. The gene calls are TRBV11-3 and TRBJ2-1; 7 nucleotides agree with TRBD1. The J segment lost 8 bases and the V segment lost 3 bases, leaving 1 base of the junction unmatched. This CDR3 has 12 residues. Germline V CDR1 and CDR2: SGHNT, YENEEA. For the CDR3, the DNA is TGTGCCAGCAGCTTTGACAGGGATGAGCAGTTCTTC. Translation: CASSFDRDEQFF. Variable domain in full (rest from reference TRBV11-3 and TRBJ2-1): EAGVVQSPRYKIIEKKQPVAFWCNPISGHNTLYWYLQNLGQGPELLIRYENEEAVDDSQLPKDRFSAERLKGVDSTLKIQPAELGDSAVYLCASSFDRDEQFFGPGTRLTVL.

This rearrangement joins TRBV9 to TRBJ2-3; 8 bases are a match to TRBD2. Germline CDR1 reads SGDLS; CDR2 reads YYNGEE. The J segment lost 4 bases and the V segment lost 3 bases, leaving 7 bases of the junction unmatched. The CDR3 runs 15 residues. This chain's CDR3 is CASSATSGRADTQYF. CDR3 sequence (DNA): TGTGCCAGCAGCGCTACTAGCGGTAGGGCAGATACGCAGTATTTT.

The table lists this clone with a count of one. V usage is TRBV5-6 and J usage is TRBJ2-2, with 9 bases lining up with TRBD1. Germline-derived CDR1 and CDR2 are SGHDT and YYEEEE. Trimming removed 6 bases from V and 6 bases from J; junction bases left unmatched: 3. The CDR3 consists of 13 residues. The CDR3 region is CASIRQGAGELFF. The CDR3 nucleotides are TGTGCCAGCATTCGACAGGGGGCCGGGGAGCTGTTTTTT.

The chain joins TRBV18 to TRBJ1-6; perhaps TRBD1 as D (6 bases). Trimming pared 5 bases from V and 7 bases from J, leaving 9 bases between. Germline V lookup: CDR1 KGHSH, CDR2 LQKENI. The CDR3 length is 13 residues. CDR3 sequence reads: CASSAQGNSPLHF. CDR3 sequence (DNA): TGTGCCAGCTCAGCGCAGGGGAATTCACCCCTCCACTTT.

This chain uses TRBV7-9 with TRBJ1-2, with TRBD1 matching 9 bases. CDR3 size: 14 residues. V lost 5 bases to trimming and J lost 2 bases; unmatched junction nucleotides: 3. Germline V gene sequence: CDR1 SEHNR, CDR2 FQNEAQ (reference sequence). As DNA, the CDR3 is TGTGCCAGCAGCCCCGGACAGGGGAACTATGGCTACACCTTC. This sequence encodes CASSPGQGNYGYTF.

This clone occurred a few times. The gene calls are TRBV4-3 and TRBJ2-5, with 8 bases that match TRBD1. Germline lookup yields CDR1 LGHNA and CDR2 YSLEER. The CDR3 loop spans 17 amino acids. J gave up 0 bases and V 0 bases, and 6 bases lay outside the gene matches. CDR3 sequence (DNA): TGCGCCAGCAGCCAAGATCACGGGACAGGCGACCAAGAGACCCAGTACTTC. Translation gives CASSQDHGTGDQETQYF.

This clone has only one observation. The V and J genes are TRBV9 and TRBJ2-3, with 8 bases aligning to TRBD2. The V and J ends lost 2 bases and 4 bases, in that order; junction bases with no gene match: 3. Looked up from germline, CDR1 is SGDLS and CDR2 is YYNGEE. The CDR3 loop spans 14 amino acids. The DNA of the CDR3 is TGTGCCAGCAGCGTTTTGCGGGGGGCAGATACGCAGTATTTT. Encoded protein: CASSVLRGADTQYF.

CDR3 residues: CASSLGLAGGDEQYV. The CDR3 DNA sequence: TGTGCCAGCAGCCTGGGACTAGCGGGAGGGGACGAGCAGTACGTC. The rearrangement uses TRBV7-8 and TRBJ2-7; 16 bases agree with TRBD2. From germline, CDR1 is SGHVS and CDR2 FQNEAQ. J gave up 5 bases and V 5 bases, and 3 bases lay outside the gene matches. The CDR3 length is 15 residues.

The chain is built from TRBV9 and TRBJ1-1; D not resolved. CDR1 and CDR2 from the germline V gene are SGDLS and YYNGEE. V lost 0 bases to trimming and J lost 1 base, with 4 bases between them. The CDR3 is 13 residues long. The CDR3 spells CASSVERNTEAFF. CDR3 coding DNA: TGTGCCAGCAGCGTAGAGAGGAACACTGAAGCTTTCTTT.

V gene TRBV21-1 combines with J gene TRBJ2-1; the table's D call TRBD2 went unverified against the DNA. TRBV21-1 is shown as a pseudogene. CDR3 length: 18 amino acids. The CDR3 DNA follows: TGTGCCAGCAGCACCCTCCGGGCTAGCGGGAGGGACCTCCATGAGCAGTTCTTC. This codes for CASSTLRASGRDLHEQFF.

CDR3 protein: CASSKETSGSSYEQYV. The CDR3 coding sequence is TGTGCCAGCAGCAAAGAGACTAGCGGGAGCTCCTACGAGCAGTACGTC. This chain connects TRBV21-1 to TRBJ2-7; the table names TRBD2, a call not compared with the DNA. TRBV21-1 is tagged as a pseudogene. The CDR3 is 16 residues long.

The chain joins TRBV6-5 to TRBJ1-1; D not certain. The ends were cut back, 6 bases at V and 1 base at J, with 15 bases in the middle. The CDR3 extends over 15 amino acids. Germline lookup yields CDR1 MNHEY and CDR2 SVGAGI. The CDR3 region is CASSASGLGNTEAFF. The DNA of the CDR3 is TGTGCCAGCAGCGCTTCGGGGTTGGGGAACACTGAAGCTTTCTTT.

The rearrangement joins TRBV30 to TRBJ2-1; D remains unclear. Trimming stripped 5 bases from V and 0 bases from J, with 5 bases between. In germline, CDR1 is GTSNPN, CDR2 SVGIG (reference sequence). The CDR3 runs to 12 residues. The CDR3 sequence is CAWWSSYNEQFF. The CDR3 DNA is TGTGCCTGGTGGAGCTCCTACAATGAGCAGTTCTTC.

The genes are TRBV21-1 and TRBJ1-1; the D segment call TRBD1 is taken from the table without a DNA check. TRBV21-1 is flagged as a pseudogene. The CDR3 runs 17 residues. For the CDR3, the DNA is TGTGCCAGCAGCAAAGCGATCGGGACAGGGGTGCCCCTGGGGGCTTTCTTT. It specifies CASSKAIGTGVPLGAFF.

The chain employs TRBV9 and TRBJ2-3; D possibly corresponds to TRBD1 (6 bases). Trimming took off 4 bases at V and 1 base at J, with 16 bases between the two ends. The CDR3 has 16 residues. Per the germline V gene, CDR1 is SGDLS and CDR2 is YYNGEE. The CDR3 sequence is CASSLEQGRGTDTQYF. The CDR3 coding sequence is TGTGCCAGCAGCCTAGAACAGGGCCGGGGCACAGATACGCAGTATTTT. Together with reference TRBV9 and TRBJ2-3, the CDR3 gives the full variable domain: DSGVTQTPKHLITATGQRVTLRCSPRSGDLSVYWYQQSLDQGLQFLIQYYNGEERAKGNILERFSAQQFPDLHSELNLSSLELGDSALYFCASSLEQGRGTDTQYFGPGTRLTVL.

This clone was seen a single time. At one end, the junction sequence differs from germline, possibly due to a read error. The rearrangement joins TRBV28 to TRBJ2-7; TRBD2 matches at 11 bases. Germline CDR1 is MDHEN and CDR2 is SYDVKM. The CDR3 covers 14 residues. As DNA, the CDR3 is TGTGCCAGCACTTTAGCGGGAGGGATACGCGAGCAGTACTTC. The encoded protein is CASTLAGGIREQYF.

The chain couples TRBV13 to TRBJ2-5, with D perhaps matching TRBD1 (6 bases). V lost 4 bases and J 4 bases, leaving 13 bases between the germline ends. Germline V CDR1 and CDR2: PRHDT, FYEKMQ (reference sequence). The CDR3 is 14 amino acids. CDR3 bases: TGTGCCAGCAGCTCTCGGACAGTATTAGAGACCCAGTACTTC. The encoded protein is CASSSRTVLETQYF.

This clone appeared a few times. This sequence joins TRBV10-3 and TRBJ2-7, with 10 bases lining up with TRBD2. The CDR3 runs 14 residues. Trimming cost V 4 bases and J 6 bases; bases outside gene matches: 6. The V gene's germline CDR1 is ENHRY and CDR2 SYGVKD. CDR3 protein: CAISGSGRELEQYV. The CDR3, as DNA: TGTGCCATCAGTGGGAGCGGGAGGGAACTCGAGCAGTACGTC.

The V call is TRBV10-1, the J call TRBJ2-2, with 9 bases fitting TRBD2. Per germline, CDR1 WNHNN and CDR2 SYGVQD (reference sequence). The CDR3 extends over 15 amino acids. Trimming removed 3 bases from V and 5 bases from J; junction bases left unmatched: 4. CDR3 nucleotides: TGCGCCAGCAGTGATGTTAGCGGGAGTACCGGGGAGCTGTTTTTT. It encodes CASSDVSGSTGELFF.

The chain links TRBV29-1 to TRBJ2-1; D may be TRBD1 (6 bases). Trimming pared 6 bases from V and 1 base from J, leaving 10 bases between. This CDR3 is built from 13 residues. The germline CDR1 and CDR2 sequences are SQVTM and ANQGSEA. The CDR3 protein is CSVWDTSYNEQFF. As DNA, the CDR3 is TGCAGCGTATGGGACACATCCTACAATGAGCAGTTCTTC.

The chain has TRBV19 and TRBJ2-4, with D maybe TRBD1 (5 bases). The germline gives CDR1 LNHDA, CDR2 SQIVND (reference sequence). The CDR3 loop spans 12 amino acids. Trimming took 7 bases from V and 6 from J, leaving 10 bases between them. In DNA, the CDR3 is TGTGCCAGTAAGGGCAGGGCAAACATTCAGTACTTC. Translating gives CASKGRANIQYF.

The J gene is TRBJ2-7, the V gene TRBV19; 8 positions match TRBD2. Germline V gene lookup returns CDR1 LNHDA and CDR2 SQIVND (reference sequence). After removal of 5 bases from V and 4 bases from J, the junction contained 7 bases not matched to a gene. The CDR3 consists of 14 residues. The CDR3 nucleotides are TGTGCCAGTAGTTCCTGGACTAGCAGTTACGAGCAGTACTTC. Amino acid sequence: CASSSWTSSYEQYF.

This clone was picked up one time. The V gene is TRBV15, the J gene TRBJ1-5, with D tentatively TRBD1 (6 bases). The length of the CDR3 is 15 residues. V was trimmed by 6 bases and J by 0 bases, leaving 12 bases between them. The germline gives CDR1 LNHNV, CDR2 YYDKDF (reference sequence). CDR3 sequence: CATSLRGNSNQPQHF. The CDR3, as DNA: TGTGCCACCAGTTTAAGGGGGAATAGCAATCAGCCCCAGCATTTT.

This clone has a single count. The chain links TRBV5-6 to TRBJ2-5, with 8 bases that match TRBD1. Unmatched junction bases numbered 3, after V lost 0 bases and J lost 2 bases. The CDR3 length is 15 residues. From germline, CDR1 is SGHDT and CDR2 YYEEEE. CDR3: CASSLGRTGQETQYF. CDR3 in DNA: TGTGCCAGCAGCTTGGGTAGGACAGGGCAAGAGACCCAGTACTTC.